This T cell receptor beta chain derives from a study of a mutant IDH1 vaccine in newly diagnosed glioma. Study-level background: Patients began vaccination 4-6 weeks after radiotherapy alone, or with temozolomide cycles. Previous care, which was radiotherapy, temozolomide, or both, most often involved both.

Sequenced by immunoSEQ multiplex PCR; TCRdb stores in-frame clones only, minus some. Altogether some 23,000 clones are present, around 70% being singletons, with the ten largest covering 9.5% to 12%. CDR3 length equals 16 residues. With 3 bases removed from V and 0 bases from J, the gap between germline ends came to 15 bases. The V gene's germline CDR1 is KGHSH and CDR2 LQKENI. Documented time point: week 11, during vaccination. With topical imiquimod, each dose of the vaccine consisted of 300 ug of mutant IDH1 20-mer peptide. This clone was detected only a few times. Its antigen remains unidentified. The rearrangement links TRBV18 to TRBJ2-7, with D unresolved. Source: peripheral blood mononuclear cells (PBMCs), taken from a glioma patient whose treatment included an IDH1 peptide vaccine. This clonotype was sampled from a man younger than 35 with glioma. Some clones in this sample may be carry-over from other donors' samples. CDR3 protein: CASSPGLFESSYEQYF. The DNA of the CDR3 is TGTGCCAGCTCACCCGGGTTGTTTGAGAGCTCCTACGAGCAGTACTTC.